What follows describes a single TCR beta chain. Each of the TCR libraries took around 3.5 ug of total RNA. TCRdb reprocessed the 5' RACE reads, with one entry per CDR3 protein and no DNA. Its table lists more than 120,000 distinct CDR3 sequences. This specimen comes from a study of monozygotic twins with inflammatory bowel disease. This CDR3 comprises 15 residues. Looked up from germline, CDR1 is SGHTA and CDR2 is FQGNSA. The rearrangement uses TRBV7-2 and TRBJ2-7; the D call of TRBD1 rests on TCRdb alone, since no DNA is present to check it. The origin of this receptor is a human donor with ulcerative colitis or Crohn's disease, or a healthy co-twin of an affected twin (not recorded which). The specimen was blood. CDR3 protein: CASSLSGGNSYEQYF.